What follows are 15 T cell receptor beta chains derived from one specimen sequenced in a study of PD-1 blockade in classical Hodgkin lymphoma. With no exception, relapse followed autologous stem cell transplantation in all patients, and brentuximab vedotin exposure varied. Sequenced by immunoSEQ multiplex PCR; TCRdb stores in-frame clones only, minus some. The top ten hold less than 25% of the sample, which has over 70,000 clones, around 90% seen once. The specimen was peripheral blood mononuclear cells (PBMCs), collected at baseline. All receptors come from a human donor with classical Hodgkin lymphoma.

The chain has TRBV6-5 and TRBJ1-2, with 10 nucleotides matching TRBD1. From germline, CDR1 is MNHEY and CDR2 SVGAGI. This CDR3 has 16 residues. V gave up 2 bases and J gave up 1 base; unmatched junction bases: 4. CDR3 coding DNA: TGTGCCAGCAGTTACGCAGACAGGGGGCATAACTATGGCTACACCTTC. Protein sequence: CASSYADRGHNYGYTF.

This clone has a single count. V is TRBV30 and J is TRBJ2-7; no definite D call. V shed 1 base and J shed 3 bases, with 13 bases lying between them. CDR1 is GTSNPN, CDR2 SVGIG, per germline (reference sequence). The CDR3 has 14 amino acids. This CDR3 is CAWSAPLTFYEQYF. The CDR3 DNA reads as TGTGCCTGGAGTGCGCCTCTGACCTTCTACGAGCAGTACTTC.

This clone has only one observation. A junction boundary mismatches the germline segment, possibly from a read error. Other DNA sequences of this sample code for an identical CDR3. The V call is TRBV2, the J call TRBJ1-1, with D maybe TRBD1 (6 bases). The length of the CDR3 is 15 residues. Germline V gives CDR1 SNHLY, CDR2 FYNNEI. The CDR3 here is CASRRQVNMNTEAFF. The CDR3 DNA is TGTGCCAGCAGGAGACAGGTTAACATGAACACCGAAGCTTTCTTT.

As to this clone: Other DNA sequences in the sample encode the same CDR3. This chain links TRBV19 with TRBJ1-1; no firm D call. V shed 3 bases and J shed 4 bases, with 6 bases lying between them. This CDR3 is built from 12 residues. Germline loops: CDR1 LNHDA, CDR2 SQIVND (reference sequence). The CDR3 sequence is CASSIGVTEAFF. In DNA, the CDR3 is TGTGCCAGTAGTATTGGGGTCACTGAAGCTTTCTTT.

The genes are TRBV2 and TRBJ2-3, with a tentative D call TRBD1 (6 bases). This CDR3 comprises 15 residues. CDR1 and CDR2 from the germline V gene are SNHLY and FYNNEI. V gave up 0 bases and J gave up 0 bases, with 7 bases separating them. This chain's CDR3 is CASSEAGASTDTQYF. CDR3 nucleotide sequence: TGTGCCAGCAGTGAAGCGGGGGCTAGCACAGATACGCAGTATTTT.

The CDR3 DNA reads as TGTGCCAGCAGCCATCCTACTACTAGCGGGAGTCTTTATGGGTTCAATGAGCAGTTCTTC. Its protein product is CASSHPTTSGSLYGFNEQFF. The rearrangement uses TRBV4-2 and TRBJ2-1; TRBD2 matches 11 bases. CDR1 and CDR2 from the germline V gene are LGHNA and YNFKEQ. The CDR3 has 20 residues. After removal of 3 bases from V and 6 bases from J, the junction contained 19 bases not matched to a gene.

In its sample, this clone was seen once. The CDR3 protein is CASSQLQGQNTEAFF. CDR3 in DNA: TGCGCCAGCAGCCAACTACAGGGACAGAACACTGAAGCTTTCTTT. The gene calls are TRBV4-1 and TRBJ1-1, with D perhaps matching TRBD1 (6 bases). Germline V gene sequence: CDR1 MGHRA, CDR2 YSYEKL. V was clipped by 2 bases and J by 1 base, with 11 bases between them. The CDR3 covers 15 residues.

The J gene is TRBJ2-7, the V gene TRBV4-1; 8 bases line up with TRBD1. The CDR3 covers 15 residues. V gave up 2 bases and J gave up 3 bases; unmatched junction bases: 6. Germline lookup yields CDR1 MGHRA and CDR2 YSYEKL. CDR3 nucleotide sequence: TGCGCCAGCAGCCAAACAGGGGGAGTAAGCTACGAGCAGTACTTC. It specifies CASSQTGGVSYEQYF.

The rearrangement links TRBV27 to TRBJ2-7; TRBD1 aligns across 9 bases. This CDR3 is built from 14 residues. In germline, CDR1 is MNHEY, CDR2 SMNVEV (reference sequence). The ends lost 6 bases at V and 4 bases at J; junction bases unmatched: 7. CDR3 in amino acids: CASRPGQGIYEQYF. The DNA of the CDR3 is TGTGCCAGCAGGCCGGGACAGGGAATTTACGAGCAGTACTTC.

This chain uses TRBV7-2 with TRBJ2-6; TRBD1 agrees at 8 bases. The CDR3 covers 17 residues. Germline V gene data show CDR1 as SGHTA and CDR2 as FQGNSA. After removal of 7 bases from V and 2 bases from J, the junction contained 10 bases not matched to a gene. CDR3 region: CASIPGQGATGANVLTF. The CDR3 DNA reads as TGTGCCAGCATCCCTGGGCAGGGGGCGACTGGGGCCAACGTCCTGACTTTC.

This clone was detected only once. The rearrangement uses TRBV30 and TRBJ1-6; 9 positions agree with TRBD1. Trimming took 2 bases from V and 9 from J; bases not matched to a gene: 11. This CDR3 is built from 16 residues. Germline V CDR1 and CDR2: GTSNPN, SVGIG (reference sequence). CDR3 nucleotide sequence: TGTGCCTGGAGTCCAACAGGGGGCTCGACAGGTTCACCCCTCCACTTT. It codes for CAWSPTGGSTGSPLHF.

This rearrangement joins TRBV6-1 to TRBJ1-3; D ambiguous. V was cut by 6 bases and J by 0 bases, with 9 bases left in between. The CDR3 totals 14 residues. CDR1 is MNHNS and CDR2 is SASEGT in the germline V gene. The CDR3 loop is CASRAAASGNTIYF. DNA for the CDR3: TGTGCCAGCAGGGCCGCGGCCTCTGGAAACACCATATATTTT.

The rearrangement uses TRBV28 and TRBJ1-1; the D is unclear. The CDR3 has 15 residues. Germline-derived CDR1 and CDR2 are MDHEN and SYDVKM. V lost 7 bases, J lost 3 bases, and 18 bases lay in between. The CDR3 DNA follows: TGTGCCAGCACCCCCCGGCTCCCGGCGGACACTGAAGCTTTCTTT. Protein sequence: CASTPRLPADTEAFF.

The chain joins TRBV11-3 to TRBJ2-7, with D possibly TRBD2 on 5 matching bases. Germline CDR1 SGHNT, CDR2 YENEEA. This CDR3 spans 14 amino acids. Trimming removed 5 bases at V and 6 bases at J, with 17 bases between. This CDR3 reads CASSPTSGYGEQYF. CDR3 DNA sequence: TGTGCCAGCAGCCCGACGAGCGGATACGGCGAGCAGTACTTC.

The rearrangement joins TRBV7-2 to TRBJ1-3, with a tentative D call TRBD1 (5 bases). Deletions cut 4 bases from V and 0 bases from J, with 16 bases between. There are 17 residues in the CDR3. Per germline, CDR1 SGHTA and CDR2 FQGNSA. DNA of the CDR3: TGTGCCAGCAGCTCCTCGACAGCTATGATCTCTGGAAACACCATATATTTT. Its protein is CASSSSTAMISGNTIYF.